This T cell receptor (beta chain) came from a study of OX40 agonist ivuxolimab in advanced cancers. Overall study: Ivuxolimab, an antibody acting as an agonist of OX40 (CD134), was used to treat patients. Patients treated during dose escalation were battling hepatocellular carcinoma, melanoma, renal cell or head and neck cancer.

In regard to this clone: The antigen is not known.

Study-level points and caveats: Relative to CD4+, CD8+ T cells held more expanded clones on average.

The V gene lost 0 bases and the J gene lost 9 bases, with 24 bases spanning the gap. Germline CDR1 is LGHNA and CDR2 is YSLEER. CDR3 length: 18 amino acids. The method was immunoSEQ multiplex PCR; TCRdb's version includes in-frame clones alone and lacks a portion of them. The sample contains 46,000 or so clones, 70% to 90% of which appear only once. The investigators sampled blood at baseline, at cycle 4 day 1, and at cycle 7 day 1. Sequencing used CD4+ or CD8+ T cells sorted from blood, obtained in a trial of the OX40 agonist ivuxolimab. The TCR comes from an adult with an advanced solid tumor such as melanoma, head and neck, liver or kidney cancer. The chain uses TRBV4-3 and TRBJ2-1; possible D gene TRBD2, 6 bases. The CDR3 DNA is TGCGCCAGCAGCCAAGATTTGCCTAGCGCGGGAATTGGGAGTGAGCAGTTCTTC. Amino acids: CASSQDLPSAGIGSEQFF.